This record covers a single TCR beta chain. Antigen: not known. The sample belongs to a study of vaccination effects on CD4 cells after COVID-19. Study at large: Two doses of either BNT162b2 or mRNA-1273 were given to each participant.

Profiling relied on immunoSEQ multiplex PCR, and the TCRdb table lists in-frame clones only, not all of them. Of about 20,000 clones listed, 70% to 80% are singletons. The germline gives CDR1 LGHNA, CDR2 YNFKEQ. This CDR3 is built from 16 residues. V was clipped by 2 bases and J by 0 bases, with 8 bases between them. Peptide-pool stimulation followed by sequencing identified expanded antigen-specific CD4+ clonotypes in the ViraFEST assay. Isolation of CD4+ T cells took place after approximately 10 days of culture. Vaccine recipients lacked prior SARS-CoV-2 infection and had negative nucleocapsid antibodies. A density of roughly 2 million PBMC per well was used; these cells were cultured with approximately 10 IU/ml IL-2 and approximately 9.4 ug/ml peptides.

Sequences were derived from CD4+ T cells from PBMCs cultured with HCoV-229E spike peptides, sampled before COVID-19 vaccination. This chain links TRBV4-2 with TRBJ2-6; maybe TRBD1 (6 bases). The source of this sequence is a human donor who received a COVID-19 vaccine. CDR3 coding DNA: TGTGCCAGCAGCCAAAAGGACAGCTCTGGGGCCAACGTCCTGACTTTC. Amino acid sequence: CASSQKDSSGANVLTF.